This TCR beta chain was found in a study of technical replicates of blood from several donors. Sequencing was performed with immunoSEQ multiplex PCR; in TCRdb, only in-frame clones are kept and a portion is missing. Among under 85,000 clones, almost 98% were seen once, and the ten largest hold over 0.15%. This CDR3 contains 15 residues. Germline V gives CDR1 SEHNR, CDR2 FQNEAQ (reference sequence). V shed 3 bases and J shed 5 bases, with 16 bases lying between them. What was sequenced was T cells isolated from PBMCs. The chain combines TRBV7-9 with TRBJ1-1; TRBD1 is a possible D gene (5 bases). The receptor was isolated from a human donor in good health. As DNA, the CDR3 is TGTGCCAGCAGCTTTGGCGCTGAGGGGAGGACTGAAGCTTTCTTT. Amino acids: CASSFGAEGRTEAFF.